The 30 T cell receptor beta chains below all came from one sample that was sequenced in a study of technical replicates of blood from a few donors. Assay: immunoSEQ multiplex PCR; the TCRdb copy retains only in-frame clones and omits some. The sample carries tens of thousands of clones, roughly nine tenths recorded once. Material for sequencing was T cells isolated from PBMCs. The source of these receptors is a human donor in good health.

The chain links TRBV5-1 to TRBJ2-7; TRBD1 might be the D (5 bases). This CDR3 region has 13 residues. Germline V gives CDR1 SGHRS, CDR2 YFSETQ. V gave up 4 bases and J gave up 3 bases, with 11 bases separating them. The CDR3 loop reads CASSPDNLYEQYF. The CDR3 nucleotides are TGCGCCAGCAGCCCGGACAACCTCTACGAGCAGTACTTC.

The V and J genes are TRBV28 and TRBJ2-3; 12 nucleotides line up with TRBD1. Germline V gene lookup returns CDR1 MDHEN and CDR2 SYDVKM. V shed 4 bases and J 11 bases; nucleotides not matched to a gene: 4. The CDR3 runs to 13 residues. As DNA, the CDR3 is TGTGCCAGCAGTTCCGGGACAGGGGGCTTGCAGTATTTT. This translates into CASSSGTGGLQYF.

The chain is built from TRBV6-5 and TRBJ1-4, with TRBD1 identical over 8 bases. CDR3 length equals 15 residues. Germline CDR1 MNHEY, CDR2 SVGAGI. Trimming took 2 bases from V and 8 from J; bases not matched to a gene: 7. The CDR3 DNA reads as TGTGCCAGCAGTTACCGGGCAGGGGGCAGAGAAAAACTGTTTTTT. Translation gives CASSYRAGGREKLFF.

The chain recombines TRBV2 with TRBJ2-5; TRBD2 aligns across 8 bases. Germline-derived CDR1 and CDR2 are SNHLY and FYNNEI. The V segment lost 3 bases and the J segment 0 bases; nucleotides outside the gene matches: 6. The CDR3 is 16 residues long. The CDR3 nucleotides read TGTGCCAGCAGTGACTTAGCGGGATCGTACCAAGAGACCCAGTACTTC. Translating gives CASSDLAGSYQETQYF.

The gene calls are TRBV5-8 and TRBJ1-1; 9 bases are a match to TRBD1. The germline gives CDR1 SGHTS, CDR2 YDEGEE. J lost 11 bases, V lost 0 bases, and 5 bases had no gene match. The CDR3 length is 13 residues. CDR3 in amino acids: CASSLVGTGHAFF. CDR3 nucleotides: TGTGCCAGCAGCTTGGTTGGGACAGGGCATGCTTTCTTT.

This CDR3 reads CASSLQYPRGLYNEQFF. CDR3 nucleotide sequence: TGTGCCAGCAGCCTGCAATACCCTCGGGGACTTTACAATGAGCAGTTCTTC. The chain joins TRBV11-2 to TRBJ2-1, with a tentative D call TRBD2 (6 bases). V was trimmed by 5 bases and J by 4 bases, leaving 21 bases between them. Germline-derived CDR1 and CDR2 are SGHAT and FQNNGV. This CDR3 contains 17 residues.

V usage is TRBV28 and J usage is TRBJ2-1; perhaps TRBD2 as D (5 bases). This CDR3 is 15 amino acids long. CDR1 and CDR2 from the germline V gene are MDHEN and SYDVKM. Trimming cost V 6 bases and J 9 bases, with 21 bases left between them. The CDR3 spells CASSTHGPLRVEQFF. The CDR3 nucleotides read TGTGCCAGCAGCACCCATGGCCCCCTGCGGGTTGAGCAGTTCTTC.

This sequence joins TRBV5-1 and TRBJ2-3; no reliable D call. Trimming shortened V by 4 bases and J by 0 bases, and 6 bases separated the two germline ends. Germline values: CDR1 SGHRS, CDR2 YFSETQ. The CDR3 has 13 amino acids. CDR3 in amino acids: CASSLESTDTQYF. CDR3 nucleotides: TGCGCCAGCAGCCTAGAAAGCACAGATACGCAGTATTTT.

The CDR3 spells CASSYSALAGRETQYF. The DNA for the CDR3 is TGTGCCAGCAGTTACTCCGCGCTAGCGGGTCGAGAGACCCAGTACTTC. The chain employs TRBV6-6 and TRBJ2-5, with TRBD2 matching over 8 bases. The CDR3 is 16 amino acids. Losses at the gene ends were 0 bases for V and 4 bases for J; bases not matched to a gene: 7. Germline values: CDR1 MNHNY, CDR2 SVGAGI (reference sequence).

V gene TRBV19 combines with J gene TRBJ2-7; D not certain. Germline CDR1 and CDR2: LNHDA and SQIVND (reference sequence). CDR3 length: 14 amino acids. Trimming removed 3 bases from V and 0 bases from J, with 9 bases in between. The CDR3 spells CASSIGTDSYEQYF. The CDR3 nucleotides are TGTGCCAGTAGTATTGGTACAGACTCCTACGAGCAGTACTTC. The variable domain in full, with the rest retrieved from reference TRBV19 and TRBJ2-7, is DGGITQSPKYLFRKEGQNVTLSCEQNLNHDAMYWYRQDPGQGLRLIYYSQIVNDFQKGDIAEGYSVSREKKESFPLTVTSAQKNPTAFYLCASSIGTDSYEQYFGPGTRLTVT.

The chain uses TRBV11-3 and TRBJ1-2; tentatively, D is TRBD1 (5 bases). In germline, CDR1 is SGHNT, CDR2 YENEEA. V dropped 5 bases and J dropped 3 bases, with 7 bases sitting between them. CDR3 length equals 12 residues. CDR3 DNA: TGTGCCAGCAGCCCGGGGGACTATGGCTACACCTTC. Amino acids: CASSPGDYGYTF.

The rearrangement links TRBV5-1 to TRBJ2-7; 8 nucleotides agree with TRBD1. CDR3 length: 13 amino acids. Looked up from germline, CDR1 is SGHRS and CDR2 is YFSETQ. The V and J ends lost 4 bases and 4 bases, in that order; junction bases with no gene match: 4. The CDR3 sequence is CASSPRQGYEQYF. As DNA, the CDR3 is TGCGCCAGCAGCCCCCGACAGGGGTACGAGCAGTACTTC.

CDR3 residues: CASSYVAESSYEQYF. In nucleotides, the CDR3 is TGTGCCAGCAGTTACGTAGCGGAAAGCTCCTACGAGCAGTACTTC. The chain has TRBV6-6 and TRBJ2-7; a weak D match, TRBD2 (6 bases). The CDR3 is made up of 15 amino acids. V was trimmed by 2 bases and J by 0 bases, leaving 11 bases between them. Germline lookup yields CDR1 MNHNY and CDR2 SVGAGI (reference sequence).

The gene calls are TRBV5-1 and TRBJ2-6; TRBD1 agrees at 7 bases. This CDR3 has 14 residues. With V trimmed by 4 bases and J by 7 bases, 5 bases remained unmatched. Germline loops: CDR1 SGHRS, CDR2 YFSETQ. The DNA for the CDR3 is TGCGCCAGCAGCGAACAGGGGACCGCCAACGTCCTGACTTTC. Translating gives CASSEQGTANVLTF. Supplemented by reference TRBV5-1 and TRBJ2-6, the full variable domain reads KAGVTQTPRYLIKTRGQQVTLSCSPISGHRSVSWYQQTPGQGLQFLFEYFSETQRNKGNFPGRFSGRQFSNSRSEMNVSTLELGDSALYLCASSEQGTANVLTFGAGSRLTVL.

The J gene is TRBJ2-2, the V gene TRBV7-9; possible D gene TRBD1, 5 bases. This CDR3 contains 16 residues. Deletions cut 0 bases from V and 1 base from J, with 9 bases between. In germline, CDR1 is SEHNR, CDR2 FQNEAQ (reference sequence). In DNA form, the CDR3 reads TGTGCCAGCAGCTTAGCACCCACAGGGAACACCGGGGAGCTGTTTTTT. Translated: CASSLAPTGNTGELFF.

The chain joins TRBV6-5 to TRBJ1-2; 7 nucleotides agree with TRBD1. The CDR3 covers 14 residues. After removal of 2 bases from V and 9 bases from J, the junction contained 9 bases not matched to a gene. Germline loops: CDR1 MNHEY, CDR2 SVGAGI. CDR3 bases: TGTGCCAGCAGTTACGACTACAGGGGTAGAAGCTACACCTTC. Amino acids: CASSYDYRGRSYTF.

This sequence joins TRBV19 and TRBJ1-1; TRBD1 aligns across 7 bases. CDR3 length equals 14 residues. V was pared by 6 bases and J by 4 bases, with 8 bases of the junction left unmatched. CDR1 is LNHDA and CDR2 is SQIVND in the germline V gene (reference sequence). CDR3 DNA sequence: TGTGCCAGTAGAGTAGGGGCAGGGGGCACTGAAGCTTTCTTT. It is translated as CASRVGAGGTEAFF.

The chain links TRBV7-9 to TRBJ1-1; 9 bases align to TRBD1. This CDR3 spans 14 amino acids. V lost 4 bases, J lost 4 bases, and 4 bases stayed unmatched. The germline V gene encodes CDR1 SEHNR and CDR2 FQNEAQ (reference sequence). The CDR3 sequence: CASSSGQGFTEAFF. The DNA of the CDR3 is TGTGCCAGCAGCTCCGGACAGGGGTTCACTGAAGCTTTCTTT.

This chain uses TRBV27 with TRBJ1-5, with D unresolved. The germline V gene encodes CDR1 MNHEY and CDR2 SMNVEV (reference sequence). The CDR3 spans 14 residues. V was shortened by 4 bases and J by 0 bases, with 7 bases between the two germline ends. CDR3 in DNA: TGTGCCAGCAGTTCACAGACTAGCAATCAGCCCCAGCATTTT. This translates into CASSSQTSNQPQHF.

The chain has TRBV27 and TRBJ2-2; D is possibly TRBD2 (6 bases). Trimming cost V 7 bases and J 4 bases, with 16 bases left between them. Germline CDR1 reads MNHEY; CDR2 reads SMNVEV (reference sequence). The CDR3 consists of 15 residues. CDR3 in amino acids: CASTDGTFITGELFF. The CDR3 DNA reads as TGTGCCAGCACCGACGGGACTTTTATCACCGGGGAGCTGTTTTTT.

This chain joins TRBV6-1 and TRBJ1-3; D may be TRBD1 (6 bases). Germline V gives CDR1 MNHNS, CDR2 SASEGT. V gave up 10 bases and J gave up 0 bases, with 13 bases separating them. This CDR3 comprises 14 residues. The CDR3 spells CATLQGASGNTIYF. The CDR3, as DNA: TGTGCCACGTTACAGGGCGCCTCTGGAAACACCATATATTTT.

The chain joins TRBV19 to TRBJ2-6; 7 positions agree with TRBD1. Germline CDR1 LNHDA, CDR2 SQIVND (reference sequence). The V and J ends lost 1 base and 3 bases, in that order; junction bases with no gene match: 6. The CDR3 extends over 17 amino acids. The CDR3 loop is CASSIGTGLGGANVLTF. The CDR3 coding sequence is TGTGCCAGTAGTATAGGGACAGGATTGGGTGGGGCCAACGTCCTGACTTTC.

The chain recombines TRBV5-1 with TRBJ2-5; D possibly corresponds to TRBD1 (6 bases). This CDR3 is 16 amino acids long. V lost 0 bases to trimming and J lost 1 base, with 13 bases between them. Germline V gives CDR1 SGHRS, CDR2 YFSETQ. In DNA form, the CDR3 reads TGCGCCAGCAGCTTGGATGGCAGGGGAGCCCAAGAGACCCAGTACTTC. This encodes CASSLDGRGAQETQYF.

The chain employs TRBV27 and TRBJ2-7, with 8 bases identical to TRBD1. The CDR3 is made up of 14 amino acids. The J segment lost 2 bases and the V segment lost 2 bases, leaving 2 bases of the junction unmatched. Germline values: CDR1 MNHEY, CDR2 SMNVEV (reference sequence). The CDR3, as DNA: TGTGCCAGCAGTTTACAGGGGGCGGCCTACGAGCAGTACTTC. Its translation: CASSLQGAAYEQYF.

The DNA of the CDR3 is TGTGCCTGGAGTGTTCGCGAGAATCAGCCCCAGCATTTT. It translates to CAWSVRENQPQHF. The chain employs TRBV30 and TRBJ1-5; D ambiguous. V was clipped by 0 bases and J by 4 bases, with 7 bases between them. Germline V gives CDR1 GTSNPN, CDR2 SVGIG (reference sequence). This CDR3 spans 13 amino acids.

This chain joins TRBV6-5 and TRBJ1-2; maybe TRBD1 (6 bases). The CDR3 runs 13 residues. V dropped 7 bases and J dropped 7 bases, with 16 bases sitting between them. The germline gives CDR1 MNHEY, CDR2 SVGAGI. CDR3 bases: TGTGCCAGCACCGTCGGACAGCAGAGTGGCTACACCTTC. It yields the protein CASTVGQQSGYTF.

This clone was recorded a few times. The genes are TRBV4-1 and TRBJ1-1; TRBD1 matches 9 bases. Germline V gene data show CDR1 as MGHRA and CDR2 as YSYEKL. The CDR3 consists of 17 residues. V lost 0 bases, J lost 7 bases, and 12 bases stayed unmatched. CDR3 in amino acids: CASSQDAFPGQGDEAFF. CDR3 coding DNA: TGCGCCAGCAGCCAAGACGCTTTTCCGGGACAGGGAGATGAAGCTTTCTTT.

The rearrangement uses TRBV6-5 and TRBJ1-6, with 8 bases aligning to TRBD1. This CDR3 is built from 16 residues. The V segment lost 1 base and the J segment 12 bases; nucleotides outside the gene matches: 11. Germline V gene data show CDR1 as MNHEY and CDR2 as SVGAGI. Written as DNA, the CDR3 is TGTGCCAGCAGTTACTTAGGACAGGGCTTTGTTCTACCCCTCCACTTT. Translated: CASSYLGQGFVLPLHF.

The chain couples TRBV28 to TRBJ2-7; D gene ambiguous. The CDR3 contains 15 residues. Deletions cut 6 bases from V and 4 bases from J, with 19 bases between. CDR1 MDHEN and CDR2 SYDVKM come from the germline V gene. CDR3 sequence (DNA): TGTGCCAGCAGCCAAAGGTGGCGGTTGGTATACGAGCAGTACTTC. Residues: CASSQRWRLVYEQYF.

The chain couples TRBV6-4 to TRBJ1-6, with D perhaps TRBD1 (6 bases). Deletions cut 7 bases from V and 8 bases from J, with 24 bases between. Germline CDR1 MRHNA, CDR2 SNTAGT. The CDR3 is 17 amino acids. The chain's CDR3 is CASTYSFGQPWDSPLHF. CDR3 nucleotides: TGTGCCAGCACCTACTCCTTTGGACAGCCATGGGATTCACCCCTCCACTTT.